This TCR beta chain emerged from a study of T cells in Graves' hyperthyroidism and ophthalmopathy (dated by TCRdb to about 2019). Regarding the research as a whole: A discovery cohort of roughly 96 patients, 43 with Graves' ophthalmopathy and 57 with stable Graves' hyperthyroidism, was used to find distinguishing TCR V-J signatures. An independent validation cohort of around 19 hyperthyroidism patients and over 15 patients who later progressed to ophthalmopathy tested prospective prediction of ophthalmopathy. The approximately 100 discovery patients were randomly split 7:3 into training and test sets. The study also compared thyroid tissue and blood T-cell repertoires from several Graves' hyperthyroidism patients. After blood sampling, hyperthyroidism patients were treated with methimazole at a starting dose of 30 mg daily, and ophthalmopathy patients were treated with high-dose intravenous methylprednisolone. The paper reports TCR Vbeta CDR3 sequencing of 135 peripheral blood samples: some 41 ophthalmopathy, some 80 hyperthyroidism and 17 progressor patients.

From the cysteine up to the phenylalanine, the CDR3 has a length of 11 residues. Just the 33-base CDR3 DNA is kept, in frame starting at base 1. V is clipped by 6 bases and J by 0 bases, and the sequence between their germline boundaries is 5 bases long. CDR1 and CDR2, per the germline V gene (reference sequence), are DFQATT and SNEGSKA. This clonotype was observed at least ten times. What this receptor recognizes is not known. Per-nucleotide qualities are absent, and no much larger clonotype sits a single base away. The TCR beta CDR3 regions were amplified from RNA transcripts. A first-round RT-PCR of the TCR CDR3 used the HTBI primer set with the Qiagen OneStep RT-PCR kit. A second multiplex PCR round built the libraries, followed by size selection and purification. Libraries were sequenced paired-end with 100 bp reads on an Illumina HiSeq2000. Turning to the authors' computational methods: Raw data were processed with SOAPnuke, discarding reads with adapters, uncalled bases, mean Phred below 15, or no exact constant-primer or identifier match. High-quality paired reads were merged using COPE v1.2.5, and each unique nucleotide sequence was defined as a clonotype. MiTCR v1.1 was used to align clonotypes to the IMGT TRBV, TRBD and TRBJ reference segments. The analysis was restricted to V-J combinations with a frequency above 0.0001, which together covered roughly 99% of the repertoires. The TCS score was defined as the ratio of F50 (clonal expansion) to E x V (chaos), calculated using BLOSUM62-based TCRdist between CDR3 peptides within each V-J. Welch's t-statistics and random forest reduced 450 to 600 V-J features to about 13, which were used in a naive Bayes classifier (R e1071). The similarity between thyroid and blood repertoires was quantified using the Morisita-Horn index. In TCRdb, the public reads were trimmed at Q25 with fastp and aligned with MiXCR, with productive beta chains retained. All rows with the same CDR3 protein become a single entry with the most common DNA and genes. None of the V and J calls come from the authors' own analysis; TCRdb made them. The sample records 450,000 to 700,000 distinct CDR3 sequences, 46% of which are singletons. Approximately 8.4% of the sample is in the top ten clones.

Summary of the overall study and its limitations: Sample size was not statistically predetermined, and blinding of investigators to group allocation was not performed. In validation, the model predicted progression to ophthalmopathy a median of 6.5 months before onset, with about 67% sensitivity and nearly 75% specificity. Blood samples also contained most of the expanded thyroid clonotypes (frequency above 0.001), which suggests that blood repertoires may reflect thyroid immune responses. A 13 V-J signature model separated ophthalmopathy from stable hyperthyroidism, with 87.88% sensitivity and roughly 81% specificity in cross-validation and 80%/75% in testing.

A patient counted as having stable Graves' hyperthyroidism if no progression to ophthalmopathy occurred over 18 months of follow-up. Hyperthyroidism patients were newly diagnosed, with disease duration under 2 months, and aged 18 to 65 years. The study excluded patients with uncontrolled infections, other autoimmune diseases, pregnancy or lactation. Diagnoses were based on clinical symptoms, serum thyroxine and TRAb, thyroid ultrasound and orbital computed tomography. Total RNA was extracted with Trizol reagent, and quality was checked on an Agilent 2100 Bioanalyzer. The chain employs TRBV20-1 and TRBJ1-1; the D gene is unclear. The receptor comes from a woman between 18 and 30 years old with Graves' hyperthyroidism. Sequenced material: peripheral blood or thyroid tissue (not recorded which). The DNA sequence is given as TGCAGTGCACTGATGAACACTGAAGCTTTCTTT. Its protein reads: CSALMNTEAFF.